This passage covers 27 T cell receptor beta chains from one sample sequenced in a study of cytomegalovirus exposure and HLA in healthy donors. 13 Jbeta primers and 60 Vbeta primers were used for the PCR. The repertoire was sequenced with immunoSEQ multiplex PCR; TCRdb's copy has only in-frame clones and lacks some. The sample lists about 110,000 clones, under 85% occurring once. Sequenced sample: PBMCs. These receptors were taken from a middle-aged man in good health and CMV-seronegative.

The CDR3 sequence is CASSGAAEQFF. CDR3 sequence (DNA): TGTGCCAGCAGCGGAGCTGCTGAGCAGTTCTTC. V is TRBV9 and J is TRBJ2-1; D is undetermined. This CDR3 spans 11 amino acids. Trimming pared 3 bases from V and 9 bases from J, leaving 7 bases between. Germline values: CDR1 SGDLS, CDR2 YYNGEE.

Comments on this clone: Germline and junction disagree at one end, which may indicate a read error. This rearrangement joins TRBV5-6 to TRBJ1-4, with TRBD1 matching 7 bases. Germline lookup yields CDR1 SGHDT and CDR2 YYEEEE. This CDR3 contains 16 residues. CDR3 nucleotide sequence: TGTGCCCGCAGCTTGGACGGGACAGCAACTAATGAAAAACTGTTTTTT. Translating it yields CARSLDGTATNEKLFF.

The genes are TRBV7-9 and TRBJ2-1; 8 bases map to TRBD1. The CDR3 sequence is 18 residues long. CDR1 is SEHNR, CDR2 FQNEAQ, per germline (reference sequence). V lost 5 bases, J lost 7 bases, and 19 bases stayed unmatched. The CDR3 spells CASSREILPRTGSNEQFF. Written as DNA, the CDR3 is TGTGCCAGCAGCCGAGAGATTTTACCTAGGACAGGGTCTAATGAGCAGTTCTTC.

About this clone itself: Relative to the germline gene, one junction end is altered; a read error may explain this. The CDR3: CASSPQGQGDQPQHF. For the CDR3, the DNA is TGTGCTAGCAGCCCCCAGGGACAGGGGGATCAGCCCCAGCATTTT. This rearrangement joins TRBV7-7 to TRBJ1-5, with 11 bases that match TRBD1. The CDR3 contains 15 residues. Germline V gene data show CDR1 as SSHAT and CDR2 as FNYEAQ (reference sequence).

CDR3 nucleotides: TGTGCCAGCAGCTTCGAGGCGGGGGGATTATACGAGCAGTACTTC. Its translation: CASSFEAGGLYEQYF. The chain is built from TRBV7-9 and TRBJ2-7, with 8 nucleotides matching TRBD2. CDR3 length: 15 amino acids. Looked up from germline, CDR1 is SEHNR and CDR2 is FQNEAQ (reference sequence). After removal of 3 bases from V and 4 bases from J, the junction contained 8 bases not matched to a gene.

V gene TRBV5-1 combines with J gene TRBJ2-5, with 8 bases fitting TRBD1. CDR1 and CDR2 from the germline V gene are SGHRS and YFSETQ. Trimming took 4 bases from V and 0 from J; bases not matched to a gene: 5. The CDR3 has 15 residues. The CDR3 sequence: CASSGRGLNQETQYF. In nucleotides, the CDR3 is TGCGCCAGCAGCGGCAGGGGGCTCAACCAAGAGACCCAGTACTTC.

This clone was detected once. The CDR3 protein is CASSVGEARNTIYF. The CDR3 DNA reads as TGCGCCAGCAGTGTTGGGGAGGCCAGAAACACCATATATTTT. This chain links TRBV5-1 with TRBJ1-3; D uncertain. Germline CDR1 reads SGHRS; CDR2 reads YFSETQ. CDR3 length: 14 residues. Trimming shortened V by 5 bases and J by 5 bases, and 14 bases separated the two germline ends.

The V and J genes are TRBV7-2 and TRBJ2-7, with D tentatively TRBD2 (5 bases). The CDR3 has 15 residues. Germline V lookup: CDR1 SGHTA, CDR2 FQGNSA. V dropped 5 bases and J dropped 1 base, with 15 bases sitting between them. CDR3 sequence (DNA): TGTGCCAGCAGCGACGGGATGGTGCGGTCCTACGAGCAGTACTTC. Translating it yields CASSDGMVRSYEQYF.

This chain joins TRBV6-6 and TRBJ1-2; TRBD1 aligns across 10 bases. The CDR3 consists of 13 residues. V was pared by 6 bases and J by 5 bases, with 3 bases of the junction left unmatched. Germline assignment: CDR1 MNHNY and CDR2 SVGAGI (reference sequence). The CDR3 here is CASRPDRGYGYTF. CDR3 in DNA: TGTGCCAGCAGACCGGACAGGGGGTATGGCTACACCTTC.

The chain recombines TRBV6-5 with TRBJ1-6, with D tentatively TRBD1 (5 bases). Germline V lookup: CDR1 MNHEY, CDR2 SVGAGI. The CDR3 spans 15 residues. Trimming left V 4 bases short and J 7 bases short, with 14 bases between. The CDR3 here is CASSWGGVENSPLHF. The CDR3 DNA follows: TGTGCCAGCAGTTGGGGGGGGGTCGAAAATTCACCCCTCCACTTT.

CDR3 DNA: TGTGCCTGGAGTGCCGGGACAGGGAGGGAGCAGTACTTC. Its protein is CAWSAGTGREQYF. V gene TRBV30 combines with J gene TRBJ2-7; the match to TRBD1 covers 9 bases. Germline assignment: CDR1 GTSNPN and CDR2 SVGIG (reference sequence). The trim removed 1 base at V and 7 bases at J, leaving 5 bases unmatched. The CDR3 consists of 13 residues.

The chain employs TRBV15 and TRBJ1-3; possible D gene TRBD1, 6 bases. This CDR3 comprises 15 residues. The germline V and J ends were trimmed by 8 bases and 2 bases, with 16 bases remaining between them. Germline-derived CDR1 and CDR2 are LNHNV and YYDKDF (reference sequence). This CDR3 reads CATVRQAGPGNTIYF. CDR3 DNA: TGTGCCACCGTTCGACAGGCTGGCCCTGGAAACACCATATATTTT.

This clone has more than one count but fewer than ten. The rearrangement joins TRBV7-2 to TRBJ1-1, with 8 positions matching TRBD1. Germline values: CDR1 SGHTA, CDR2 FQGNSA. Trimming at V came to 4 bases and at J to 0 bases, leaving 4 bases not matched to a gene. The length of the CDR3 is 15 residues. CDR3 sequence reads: CASSWGQAMNTEAFF. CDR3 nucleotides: TGTGCCAGCAGCTGGGGACAGGCGATGAACACTGAAGCTTTCTTT.

CDR3: CSVGRGRGETQYF. In DNA, the CDR3 is TGCAGCGTTGGGCGGGGGAGGGGGGAGACCCAGTACTTC. The J gene is TRBJ2-5, the V gene TRBV29-1; D may be TRBD2 (7 bases). The V gene lost 4 bases and the J gene lost 5 bases, with 14 bases spanning the gap. CDR3 length: 13 amino acids. Germline CDR1 is SQVTM and CDR2 is ANQGSEA. Complete variable domain (other parts from reference TRBV29-1 and TRBJ2-5): SAVISQKPSRDICQRGTSLTIQCQVDSQVTMMFWYRQQPGQSLTLIATANQGSEATYESGFVIDKFPISRPNLTFSTLTVSNMSPEDSSIYLCSVGRGRGETQYFGPGTRLLVL.

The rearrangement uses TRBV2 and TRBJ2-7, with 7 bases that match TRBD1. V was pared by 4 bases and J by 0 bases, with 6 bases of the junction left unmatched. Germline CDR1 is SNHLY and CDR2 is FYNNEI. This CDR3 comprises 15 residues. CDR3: CASSAEQGRSYEQYF. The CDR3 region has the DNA TGTGCCAGCAGTGCCGAACAGGGGCGCTCCTACGAGCAGTACTTC.

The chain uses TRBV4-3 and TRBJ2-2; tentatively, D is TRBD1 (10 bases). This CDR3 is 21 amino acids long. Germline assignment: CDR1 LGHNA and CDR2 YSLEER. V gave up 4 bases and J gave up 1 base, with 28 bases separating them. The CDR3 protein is CASSPRQGAVIAGENTGELFF. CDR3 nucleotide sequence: TGCGCCAGCAGCCCTCGACAGGGGGCGGTGATAGCGGGGGAGAACACCGGGGAGCTGTTTTTT.

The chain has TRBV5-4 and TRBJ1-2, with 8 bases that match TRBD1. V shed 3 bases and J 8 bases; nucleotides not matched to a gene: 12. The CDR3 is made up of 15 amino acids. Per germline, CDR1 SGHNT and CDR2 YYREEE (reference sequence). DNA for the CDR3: TGTGCCAGCAGCTGGGGGACCCAGACAGGGGCGGGCTACACCTTC. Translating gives CASSWGTQTGAGYTF.

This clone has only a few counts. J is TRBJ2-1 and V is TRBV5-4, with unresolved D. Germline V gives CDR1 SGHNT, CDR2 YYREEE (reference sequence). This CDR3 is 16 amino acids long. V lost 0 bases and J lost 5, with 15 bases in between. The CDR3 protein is CASSLEPTTYDNEQFF. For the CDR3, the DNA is TGTGCCAGCAGCTTGGAACCTACCACTTACGACAATGAGCAGTTCTTC.

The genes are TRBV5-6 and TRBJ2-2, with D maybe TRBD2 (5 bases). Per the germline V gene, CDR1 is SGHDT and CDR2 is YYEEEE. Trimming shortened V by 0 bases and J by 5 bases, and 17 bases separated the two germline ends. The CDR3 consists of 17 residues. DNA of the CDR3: TGTGCCAGCAGCTTGGGTCCCCCGGAGGCCTGGACCGGGGAGCTGTTTTTT. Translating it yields CASSLGPPEAWTGELFF.

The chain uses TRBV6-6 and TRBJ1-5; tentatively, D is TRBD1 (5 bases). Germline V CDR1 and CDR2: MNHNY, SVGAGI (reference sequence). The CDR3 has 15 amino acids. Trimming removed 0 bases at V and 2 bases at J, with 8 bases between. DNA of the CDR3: TGTGCCAGCAGTTACTCTCGGGGGGGCAATCAGCCCCAGCATTTT. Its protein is CASSYSRGGNQPQHF.

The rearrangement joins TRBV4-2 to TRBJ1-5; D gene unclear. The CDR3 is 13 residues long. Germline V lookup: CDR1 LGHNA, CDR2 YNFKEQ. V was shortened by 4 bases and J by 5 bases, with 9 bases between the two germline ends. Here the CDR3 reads CASSLFRDQPQHF. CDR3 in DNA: TGTGCCAGCAGCCTGTTCCGGGATCAGCCCCAGCATTTT.

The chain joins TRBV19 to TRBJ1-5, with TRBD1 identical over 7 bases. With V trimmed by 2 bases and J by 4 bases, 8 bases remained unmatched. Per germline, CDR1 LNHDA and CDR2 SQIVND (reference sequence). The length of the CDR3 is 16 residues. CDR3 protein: CASSIPGTVPNQPQHF. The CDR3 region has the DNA TGTGCCAGTAGTATACCCGGGACAGTCCCAAATCAGCCCCAGCATTTT.

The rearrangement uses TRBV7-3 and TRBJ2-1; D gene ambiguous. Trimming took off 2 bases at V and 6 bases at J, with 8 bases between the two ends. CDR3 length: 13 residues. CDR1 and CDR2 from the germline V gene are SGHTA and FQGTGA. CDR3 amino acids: CASSLVEANEQFF. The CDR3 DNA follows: TGTGCCAGCAGCTTAGTCGAGGCCAATGAGCAGTTCTTC.

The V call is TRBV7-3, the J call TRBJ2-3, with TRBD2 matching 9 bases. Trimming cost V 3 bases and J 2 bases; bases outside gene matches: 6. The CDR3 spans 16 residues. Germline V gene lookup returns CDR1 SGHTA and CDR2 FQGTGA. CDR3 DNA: TGTGCCAGCAGCTTTCTCGGCGGGGGGGACACAGATACGCAGTATTTT. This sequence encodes CASSFLGGGDTDTQYF.

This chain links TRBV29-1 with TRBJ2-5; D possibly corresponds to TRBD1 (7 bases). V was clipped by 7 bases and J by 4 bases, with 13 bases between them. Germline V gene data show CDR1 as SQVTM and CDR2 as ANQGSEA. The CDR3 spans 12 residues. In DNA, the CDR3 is TGCAGCGCCGCGGGACAGCCAGAGACCCAGTACTTC. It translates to CSAAGQPETQYF. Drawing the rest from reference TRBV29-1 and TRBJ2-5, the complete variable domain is SAVISQKPSRDICQRGTSLTIQCQVDSQVTMMFWYRQQPGQSLTLIATANQGSEATYESGFVIDKFPISRPNLTFSTLTVSNMSPEDSSIYLCSAAGQPETQYFGPGTRLLVL.

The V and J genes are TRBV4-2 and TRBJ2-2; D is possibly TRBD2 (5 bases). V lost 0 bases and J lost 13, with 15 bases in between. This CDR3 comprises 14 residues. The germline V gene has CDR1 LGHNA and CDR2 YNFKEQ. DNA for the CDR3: TGTGCCAGCAGCCAAGATCGGGCGGGCCGTGCGCTGTTTTTT. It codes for CASSQDRAGRALFF.

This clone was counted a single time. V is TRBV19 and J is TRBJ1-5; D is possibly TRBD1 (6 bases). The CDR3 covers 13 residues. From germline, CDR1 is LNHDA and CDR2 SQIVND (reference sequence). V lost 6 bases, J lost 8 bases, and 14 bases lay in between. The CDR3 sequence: CASSTRGPEPQHF. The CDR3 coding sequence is TGTGCCAGTAGCACCAGGGGTCCGGAGCCCCAGCATTTT.